The subject of this entry is one T cell receptor beta chain. The data were obtained in a study of blood T cell repertoires in COVID-19. The CDR3 spans 18 residues. The germline gives CDR1 MGHRA, CDR2 YSYEKL. V shed 2 bases and J 0 bases; nucleotides not matched to a gene: 6. Profiling relied on immunoSEQ multiplex PCR, and the TCRdb table lists in-frame clones only, not all of them. Of roughly 350,000 clones detected, about 88% appear once; the ten largest clones hold 7% to 8%. Specimen: peripheral blood. The chain carries TRBV4-1 and TRBJ2-6, with TRBD1 matching 8 bases. The TCR was taken from an older woman with COVID-19, enrolled during active disease. The CDR3 nucleotides read TGCGCCAGCAGCCAACAGGGACAGGAAGCCTCTGGGGCCAACGTCCTGACTTTC. Residues: CASSQQGQEASGANVLTF.